The clone carrying this TCR beta chain was observed a few times. The antigen is unknown. The CDR3 length is 14 residues. Losses at the gene ends were 5 bases for V and 2 bases for J; bases not matched to a gene: 3. In germline, CDR1 is LNHDA, CDR2 SQIVND (reference sequence). Via MiXCR, TCRdb re-called the reads, giving one row per CDR3 protein. The data show 700,000 to 900,000 distinct CDR3 sequences, with roughly 29% seen just once and under 15% held by the top ten. These data belong to a study of T cell repertoires in cytomegalovirus infection. Turning to the study itself: Public TCR beta signatures provided an indication of both CMV infection and a matching HLA type.

Whole-study findings and limits: CMV-specific TCR beta clonotypes restricted by HLA-C were the ones dominating the ex vivo response. Summed frequency of shared TCR beta families picked out CMV carriers who also had the relevant HLA.

Sequenced material: cultured CD8+ T cells from PBMCs, taken from culture after CMV antigen stimulation. The receptor's source is a human donor in good health (CMV status not recorded). Some clones in this sample may be carry-over from other donors' samples. The gene calls are TRBV19 and TRBJ2-1; 7 bases map to TRBD1. The CDR3 loop reads CASSDQGAYNEQFF. CDR3 DNA: TGTGCCAGTAGTGACCAGGGGGCCTACAATGAGCAGTTCTTC.